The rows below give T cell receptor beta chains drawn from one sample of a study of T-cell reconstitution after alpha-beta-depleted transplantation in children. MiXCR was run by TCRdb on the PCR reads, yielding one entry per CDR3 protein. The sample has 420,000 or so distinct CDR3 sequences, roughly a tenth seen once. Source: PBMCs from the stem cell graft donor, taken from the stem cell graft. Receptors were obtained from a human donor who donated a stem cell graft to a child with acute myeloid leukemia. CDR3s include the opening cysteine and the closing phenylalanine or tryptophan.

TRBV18 CASSPRPDSSYNSPLHF
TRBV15 CATSRSGGGSTDTQYF
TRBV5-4 CASRQGSANTEAFF
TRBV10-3 CAISGPGTEDNQPQHF
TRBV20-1 CSARTSGISDTQYF
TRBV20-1 CSARDLRGSHEKLFF
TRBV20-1 CSARARGRGELFF
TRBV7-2 CASSLDYETGHGYTF
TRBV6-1 CASSPGLAGAWTGELFF
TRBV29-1 CSVEKTGGTDTQYF
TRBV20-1 CSASRDGASYGYTF
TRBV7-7 CASSQRVNTGELFF
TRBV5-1 CASSLALGNEQYF
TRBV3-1 CASSQHSGGEQYF
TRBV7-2 CASSPNGQGRDSQYF
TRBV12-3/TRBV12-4 CASRHGGPGNTIYF
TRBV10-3 CAITRNDEQFF
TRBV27 CASRGDSDSYEQYF
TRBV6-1 CASSRLAGGPYYTQYF
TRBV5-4 CASSVTGVGYYGYTF
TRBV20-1 CSAKAPGSYNEQFF
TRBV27 CASSSWTSGTTDTQYF
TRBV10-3 CAISGTGETQYF
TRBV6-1 CASTSLWGATDTQYF